Listed here are 17 T cell receptor beta chains from one sample, sequenced in a study of T cells in Graves' hyperthyroidism and ophthalmopathy. Regions amplified from RNA transcripts were the TCR beta CDR3 regions. The study used the HTBI primer set for a first-round RT-PCR of the TCR CDR3. In TCRdb, the multiplex PCR reads were re-called with MiXCR into one record per CDR3 protein. The sample includes 500,000 to 750,000 distinct CDR3 sequences, around 14% of them seen just once. What was sequenced was blood. These receptor sequences come from a woman between 18 and 29 years old with Graves' ophthalmopathy.

This clonotype was seen only a few times. The chain employs TRBV6-6 and TRBJ2-3, with D perhaps matching TRBD2 (6 bases). In germline, CDR1 is MNHNY, CDR2 SVGAGI (reference sequence). Trimming stripped 4 bases from V and 1 base from J, with 9 bases between. The CDR3 has 14 amino acids. In DNA form, the CDR3 reads TGTGCCAGCAGTTCGGGACTTGGCACAGATACGCAGTATTTT. Protein: CASSSGLGTDTQYF.

The sample holds a few counts of this clonotype. This rearrangement joins TRBV29-1 to TRBJ1-1; a weak D match, TRBD1 (5 bases). CDR3 length equals 13 residues. CDR1 is SQVTM, CDR2 ANQGSEA, per germline. V was cut by 4 bases and J by 4 bases, with 13 bases left in between. Here the CDR3 reads CSVVGGDGTEAFF. CDR3 coding DNA: TGCAGCGTTGTGGGGGGGGATGGCACTGAAGCTTTCTTT.

This clonotype was detected many times. The chain couples TRBV6-1 to TRBJ2-3; D is undetermined. CDR1 is MNHNS, CDR2 SASEGT, per germline. With 5 bases removed from V and 2 bases from J, the gap between germline ends came to 5 bases. The CDR3 covers 12 residues. The CDR3 protein is CASSINTDTQYF. For the CDR3, the DNA is TGTGCCAGCAGTATCAACACAGATACGCAGTATTTT.

The J gene is TRBJ1-4, the V gene TRBV20-1; D is possibly TRBD1 (5 bases). The V gene's germline CDR1 is DFQATT and CDR2 SNEGSKA (reference sequence). Trimming took 1 base from V and 6 from J, leaving 12 bases between them. This CDR3 has 14 amino acids. For the CDR3, the DNA is TGCAGTGCTAGAGGGGAGGGGTGGGATGAAAAACTGTTTTTT. This encodes CSARGEGWDEKLFF.

In this sample, this clonotype turned up a few times. The V gene is TRBV20-1, the J gene TRBJ2-7; 11 nucleotides align to TRBD2. The V gene's germline CDR1 is DFQATT and CDR2 SNEGSKA (reference sequence). Unmatched junction bases numbered 4, after V lost 4 bases and J lost 2 bases. The CDR3 sequence is 14 residues long. The CDR3 loop reads CSAIGTSGAYEQYF. CDR3 bases: TGCAGTGCTATAGGGACTAGCGGAGCCTACGAGCAGTACTTC.

This clonotype was counted ten times or more. The J gene is TRBJ2-1, the V gene TRBV7-8, with 13 bases aligning to TRBD2. CDR1 and CDR2 (germline): SGHVS, FQNEAQ. This CDR3 has 15 amino acids. Germline trimming cut 5 bases from V and 7 bases from J; bases unmatched to any gene: 5. The CDR3 DNA follows: TGTGCCAGCAGCCGGACTAGCGGGAGAGCGAATGAGCAGTTCTTC. It translates to CASSRTSGRANEQFF.

This clonotype was counted at least ten times. The CDR3 coding sequence is TGCAGTGCTATTAATGGGGCCCTAAACTATGGCTACACCTTC. It translates to CSAINGALNYGYTF. The V gene is TRBV20-1, the J gene TRBJ1-2; a weak D match, TRBD1 (5 bases). The V gene lost 4 bases and the J gene lost 2 bases, with 14 bases spanning the gap. This CDR3 spans 14 amino acids. CDR1 and CDR2 from the germline V gene are DFQATT and SNEGSKA (reference sequence).

This clonotype was counted only a few times. V gene TRBV4-1 combines with J gene TRBJ2-7; D might be TRBD1 (5 bases). The CDR3 is made up of 17 amino acids. The V gene's germline CDR1 is MGHRA and CDR2 YSYEKL. Deletions cut 2 bases from V and 6 bases from J, with 23 bases between. The CDR3 region has the DNA TGCGCCAGCAGCCAACCGGGCGCGGTTTGGGGCGGTGGCGAGCAGTACTTC. Protein product: CASSQPGAVWGGGEQYF.

Turning to this clonotype: A read error may produce the germline difference seen at one junction end. The chain employs TRBV6-2 or TRBV6-3 and TRBJ1-1, with 8 bases fitting TRBD1. This CDR3 spans 14 amino acids. Germline V CDR1 and CDR2: MNHEY, SVGEGT. The CDR3 DNA sequence: TGTGCCAGCAGTAGCCGGACAGGGAACACTGAAGTTTTCTTT. Its protein is CASSSRTGNTEVFF.

This clonotype was seen more than once but under ten times. The rearrangement links TRBV9 to TRBJ1-2; 7 nucleotides match TRBD1. Per germline, CDR1 SGDLS and CDR2 YYNGEE. V gave up 0 bases and J gave up 8 bases; unmatched junction bases: 10. The CDR3 totals 15 residues. CDR3 sequence reads: CASSVVADRDLGYTF. The CDR3 coding sequence is TGTGCCAGCAGCGTAGTCGCTGACAGGGACCTGGGCTACACCTTC. Full variable domain (remainder filled in from reference TRBV9 and TRBJ1-2): DSGVTQTPKHLITATGQRVTLRCSPRSGDLSVYWYQQSLDQGLQFLIQYYNGEERAKGNILERFSAQQFPDLHSELNLSSLELGDSALYFCASSVVADRDLGYTFGSGTRLTVV.

This clonotype occurred many times. The DNA for the CDR3 is TGTGCCAGCAGCTTGTACGGGGGTCCTGAAGCTTTCTTT. Residues: CASSLYGGPEAFF. The V gene is TRBV5-5, the J gene TRBJ1-1; a possible D gene is TRBD1 (5 bases). The length of the CDR3 is 13 residues. V lost 1 base, J lost 6 bases, and 10 bases lay in between. Germline CDR1 and CDR2: SGHKS and YYEKEE (reference sequence). Supplemented by reference TRBV5-5 and TRBJ1-1, the full variable domain reads DAGVTQSPTHLIKTRGQQVTLRCSPISGHKSVSWYQQVLGQGPQFIFQYYEKEERGRGNFPDRFSARQFPNYSSELNVNALLLGDSALYLCASSLYGGPEAFFGQGTRLTVV.

This clonotype occurred many times. The chain links TRBV10-3 to TRBJ1-1; 8 bases are shared with TRBD1. V shed 10 bases, J shed 2 bases, and the junction held 9 bases outside the gene matches. This CDR3 is built from 14 residues. CDR1 is ENHRY, CDR2 SYGVKD, per germline. The CDR3: CATSTGALNTEAFF. In DNA form, the CDR3 reads TGTGCCACCTCGACAGGGGCCCTCAACACTGAAGCTTTCTTT.

This clonotype occurred many times. V is TRBV18 and J is TRBJ1-1; 7 bases align to TRBD1. CDR1 is KGHSH and CDR2 is LQKENI in the germline V gene. The CDR3 has 13 residues. Trimming took 2 bases from V and 8 from J; bases not matched to a gene: 5. The CDR3 DNA sequence: TGTGCCAGCTCACCAGGGGGGGACAGAGAAGCTTTCTTT. Its translation: CASSPGGDREAFF.

The table lists this clonotype with a few counts. V usage is TRBV24-1 and J usage is TRBJ2-5; TRBD1 matches 7 bases. The ends lost 0 bases at V and 4 bases at J; junction bases unmatched: 7. The CDR3 totals 16 residues. The germline V gene encodes CDR1 KGHDR and CDR2 SFDVKD. The CDR3 region has the DNA TGTGCCACCAGTGATTTGCCTGAGACAGGGCCAGAGACCCAGTACTTC. Protein product: CATSDLPETGPETQYF.

With regard to this clonotype: This could be a read error, since a much larger clone is one nucleotide away. This chain links TRBV3-1 with TRBJ2-1, with D possibly being TRBD2 (6 bases). Germline V CDR1 and CDR2: LGHDT, YNNKEL (reference sequence). The CDR3 is 15 amino acids. Trimming shortened V by 1 base and J by 6 bases, and 13 bases separated the two germline ends. The CDR3 sequence: CASSQGGAGRNEQFF. The CDR3 coding sequence is TGTGCCAGCAGCCAAGGAGGGGCGGGACGCAATGAGCAGTTCTTC.

This clonotype was found a few times. The rearrangement joins TRBV6-1 to TRBJ2-7; possible D gene TRBD2, 6 bases. The V gene lost 6 bases and the J gene lost 3 bases, with 15 bases spanning the gap. There are 14 residues in the CDR3. Germline CDR1 MNHNS, CDR2 SASEGT. In DNA form, the CDR3 reads TGTGCCAGCAGAAATCTCCGGGGGATCTACGAGCAGTACTTC. Translated: CASRNLRGIYEQYF.

In its sample, this clonotype was seen many times. V and J are TRBV24-1 and TRBJ1-2, with TRBD1 as a possible D gene (5 bases). The CDR3 loop spans 15 amino acids. The germline gives CDR1 KGHDR, CDR2 SFDVKD. Between the trimmed V and J ends, which lost 2 bases and 7 bases, there was a span of 16 bases. CDR3 in DNA: TGTGCCACCAGTGATTGGGGCCGTCGCGATGGTGGCTACACCTTC. Encoded protein: CATSDWGRRDGGYTF.